Listed here is a single TCR beta chain. What antigen it recognizes has not been identified. No base quality values were provided; no much bigger clone lies one nucleotide off. Reading the germline V gene gives CDR1 MNHEY and CDR2 SVGAGI. The CDR3 covers 15 residues, taking in both the cysteine and the phenylalanine. The only DNA kept is the CDR3, 45 bases in frame from the first base. Trimmed from V: 0 bases; trimmed from J: 4 bases; junction bases lacking a gene match: 4. These data are taken from a study of blood T cell repertoires in COVID-19 (dated by TCRdb to 2020 to 2022). Looking at the study overall: The collaborator samples originated in the United States, Italy and Spain and spanned the acute and convalescent phases of COVID-19. Where available, HLA class I and class II types were taken from metadata supplied by the sample provider and were not determined by assay-based typing. The material from the prospective study consisted of cDNA or gDNA derived from T cells, B-cell-depleted T cells, or PBMCs. The samples were drawn from the first 160 participants of the ongoing ImmuneRACE study and from 1,254 subjects provided by 6 global collaborators. Deeply sampled blood TCRbeta repertoires from subjects exposed to, actively infected with, or recovered from COVID-19 were included in the dataset. A de-identified subject ID, COVID-19 status, age in years and sex were almost always included in the sample metadata. The repertoires were made available in a free public database intended to serve as a resource for research on the immune response to SARS-CoV-2. The paper as a whole reports these results and caveats: The amount of clinical and demographic metadata varied by source and participant and was provided uncurated.

TCRbeta CDR3 regions were amplified from genomic DNA using the immunoSEQ Assay, a bias-controlled multiplex PCR. As for how the authors treated the data: Nucleated cell counts per sample were estimated from amplification of reference gene primers within the assay. Sequence reads were collapsed and filtered to measure the absolute abundance of every unique TCRbeta CDR3 rearrangement. Productive Simpson clonality was computed per sample as the square root of Simpson's diversity index over productive rearrangements. Here the immuneACCESS table is served through TCRdb, limited to in-frame sequences with V and J called. Missing clones are a known gap in these copies; in checked studies unresolved V genes cover under half, and the rest lacks a known reason. That table is the source of V, J and clone size, and D and trimming were worked out from the DNA. The sample table lists 55,000 to 80,000 clones, approximately 90% of them with a count of one. The ten biggest clones cover roughly 1.5% of the sample.

Collaborating institutions collected whole blood in K2EDTA tubes following their own protocols. Collaborator samples were shipped for TCRbeta analysis as frozen whole blood, isolated PBMCs, or DNA extracted from either sample type. This TCR came from a human donor in a cohort sampled during active COVID-19. Recombination joined TRBV6-5 with TRBJ2-7, and TRBD2 matches 9 of the central bases. Sequencing input: peripheral blood. The CDR3 corresponds to CASSYSTSGRYEQYF. DNA sequence: TGTGCCAGCAGTTACTCGACTAGCGGACGATACGAGCAGTACTTC.